This T cell receptor beta chain was obtained from a study of shared clonotypes between healthy human individuals. TCRdb's table, derived via immunoSEQ multiplex PCR, lists solely in-frame clones and lacks some. The sample consists of around 940,000 clones, more than 75% of them appearing once. The V gene end was trimmed by 4 bases and the J gene end by 1 base; junction bases not matched to a gene: 6. The CDR3 is 14 amino acids. Germline-derived CDR1 and CDR2 are SQVTM and ANQGSEA. The rearrangement links TRBV29-1 to TRBJ2-5; 7 nucleotides align to TRBD2. The sequencing sample was made of memory CD4+ T cells sorted from blood. As to subset: CD45RA-negative fraction. The clonotype was recovered from a man aged 18-30 years in good health. The CDR3 sequence is CSVGGGGGQETQYF. CDR3 sequence (DNA): TGCAGCGTTGGAGGTGGCGGGGGCCAAGAGACCCAGTACTTC.